This section outlines one T cell receptor beta chain sequence together with its context. Germline assignment: CDR1 ENHRY and CDR2 SYGVKD. With 6 bases clipped from V and 4 bases from J, the junction kept 5 bases outside the gene matches. The CDR3 is 15 amino acids. This entry belongs to a study of shared T cell receptors in the human thymus. Sequencing was performed with immunoSEQ multiplex PCR; in TCRdb, only in-frame clones are kept and a portion is missing. The table records 700,000 or so clones, approximately 83% of them present only once. The sample also formed part of further work on human thymus T cells. This second study says: Samples came from healthy Finnish infants during open corrective cardiac surgery. It was from resections taken during corrective heart surgery that the thymus tissue came. Seemingly biased V and J gene usage marked thymic and blood repertoires. Related research examined unrelated individuals and reported that their thymic repertoires overlapped highly.

The source material was thymocytes. V and J are TRBV10-3 and TRBJ2-3, with 12 nucleotides matching TRBD2. This receptor was taken from a girl in the first two years of life with a congenital heart defect. The CDR3 protein is CAISQTSGGSDTQYF. In nucleotides, the CDR3 is TGTGCCATCAGCCAAACTAGCGGGGGGTCAGATACGCAGTATTTT.